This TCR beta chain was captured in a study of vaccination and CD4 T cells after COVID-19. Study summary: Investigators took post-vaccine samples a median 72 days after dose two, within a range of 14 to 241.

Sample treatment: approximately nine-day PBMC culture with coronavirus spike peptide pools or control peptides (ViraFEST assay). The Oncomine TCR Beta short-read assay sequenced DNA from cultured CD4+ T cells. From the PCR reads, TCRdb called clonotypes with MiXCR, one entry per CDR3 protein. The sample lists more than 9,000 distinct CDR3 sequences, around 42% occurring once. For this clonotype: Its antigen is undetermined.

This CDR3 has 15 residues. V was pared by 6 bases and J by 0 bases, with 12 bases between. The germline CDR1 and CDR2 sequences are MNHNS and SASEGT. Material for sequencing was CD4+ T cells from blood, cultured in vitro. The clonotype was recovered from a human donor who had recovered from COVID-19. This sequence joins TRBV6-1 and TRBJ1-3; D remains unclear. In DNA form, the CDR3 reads TGTGCCAGCAGGTTGGGCCCTTTCTCTGGAAACACCATATATTTT. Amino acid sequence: CASRLGPFSGNTIYF.